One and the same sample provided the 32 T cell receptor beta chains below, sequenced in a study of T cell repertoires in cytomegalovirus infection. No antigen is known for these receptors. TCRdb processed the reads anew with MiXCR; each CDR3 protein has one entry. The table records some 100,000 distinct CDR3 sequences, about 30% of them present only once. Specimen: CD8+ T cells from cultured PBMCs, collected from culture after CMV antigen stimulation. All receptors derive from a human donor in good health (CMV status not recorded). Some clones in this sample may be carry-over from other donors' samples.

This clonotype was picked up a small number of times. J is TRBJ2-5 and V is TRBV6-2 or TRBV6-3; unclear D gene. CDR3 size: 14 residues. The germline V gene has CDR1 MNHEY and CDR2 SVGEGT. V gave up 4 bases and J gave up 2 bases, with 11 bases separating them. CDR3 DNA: TGTGCCAGCAGTTCAATACGTCTTCAAGAGACCCAGTACTTC. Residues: CASSSIRLQETQYF.

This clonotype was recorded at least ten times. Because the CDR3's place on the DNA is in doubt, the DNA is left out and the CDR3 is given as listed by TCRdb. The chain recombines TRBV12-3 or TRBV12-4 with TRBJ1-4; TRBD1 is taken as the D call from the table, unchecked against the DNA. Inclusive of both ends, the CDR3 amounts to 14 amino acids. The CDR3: CASSSSAGDEKLFF.

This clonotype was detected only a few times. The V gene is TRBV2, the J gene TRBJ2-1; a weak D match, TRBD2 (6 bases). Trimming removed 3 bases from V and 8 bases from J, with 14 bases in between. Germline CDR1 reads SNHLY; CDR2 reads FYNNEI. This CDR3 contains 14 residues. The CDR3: CASSEFGGEDEQFF. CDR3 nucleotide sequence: TGTGCCAGCAGTGAGTTCGGAGGGGAGGATGAGCAGTTCTTC. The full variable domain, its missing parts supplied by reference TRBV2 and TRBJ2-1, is EPEVTQTPSHQVTQMGQEVILRCVPISNHLYFYWYRQILGQKVEFLVSFYNNEISEKSEIFDDQFSVERPDGSNFTLKIRSTKLEDSAMYFCASSEFGGEDEQFFGPGTRLTVL.

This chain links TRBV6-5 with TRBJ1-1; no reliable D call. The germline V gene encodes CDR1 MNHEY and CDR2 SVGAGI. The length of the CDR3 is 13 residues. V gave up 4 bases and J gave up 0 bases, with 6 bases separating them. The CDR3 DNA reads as TGTGCCAGCAGTTTGTACATGAACACTGAAGCTTTCTTT. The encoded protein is CASSLYMNTEAFF.

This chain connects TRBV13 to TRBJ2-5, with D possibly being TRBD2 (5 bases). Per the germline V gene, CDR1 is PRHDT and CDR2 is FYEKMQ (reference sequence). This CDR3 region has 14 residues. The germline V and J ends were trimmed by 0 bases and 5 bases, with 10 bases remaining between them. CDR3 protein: CASSLGISVETQYF. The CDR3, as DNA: TGTGCCAGCAGCTTAGGCATTAGCGTCGAGACCCAGTACTTC.

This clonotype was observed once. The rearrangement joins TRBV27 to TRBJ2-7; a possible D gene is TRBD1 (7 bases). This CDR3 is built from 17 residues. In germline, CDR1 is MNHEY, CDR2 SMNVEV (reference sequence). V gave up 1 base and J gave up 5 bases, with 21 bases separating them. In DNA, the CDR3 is TGTGCCAGCAGTTTATTCCCTACCGGTGGCAGGGGGGACGAGCAGTACTTC. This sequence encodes CASSLFPTGGRGDEQYF.

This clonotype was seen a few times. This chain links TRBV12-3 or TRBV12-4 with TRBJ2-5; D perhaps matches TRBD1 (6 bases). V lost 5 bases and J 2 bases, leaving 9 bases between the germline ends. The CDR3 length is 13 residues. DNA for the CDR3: TGTGCCAGCAGTGGACAGATTCAAGAGACCCAGTACTTC. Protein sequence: CASSGQIQETQYF.

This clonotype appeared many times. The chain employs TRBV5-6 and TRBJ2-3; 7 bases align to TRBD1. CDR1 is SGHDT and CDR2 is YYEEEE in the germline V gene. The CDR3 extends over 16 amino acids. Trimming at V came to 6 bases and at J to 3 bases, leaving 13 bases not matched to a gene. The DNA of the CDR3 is TGTGCCAGCACCCTAACCAGGGACAGCTGGACAGATACGCAGTATTTT. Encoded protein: CASTLTRDSWTDTQYF.

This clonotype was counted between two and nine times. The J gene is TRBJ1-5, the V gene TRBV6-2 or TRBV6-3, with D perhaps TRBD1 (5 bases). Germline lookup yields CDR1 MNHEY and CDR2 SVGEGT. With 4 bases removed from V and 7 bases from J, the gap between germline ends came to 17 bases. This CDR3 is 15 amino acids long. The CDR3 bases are TGTGCCAGCAGTTCCGAGACAGACTATCGGCAGCCCCAGCATTTT. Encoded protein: CASSSETDYRQPQHF.

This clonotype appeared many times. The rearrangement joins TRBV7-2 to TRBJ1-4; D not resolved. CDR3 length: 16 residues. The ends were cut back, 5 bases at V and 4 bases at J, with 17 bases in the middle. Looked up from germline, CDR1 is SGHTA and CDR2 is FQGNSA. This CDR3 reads CASSLPPTSDNEKLFF. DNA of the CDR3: TGTGCCAGCAGCCTCCCACCCACTTCTGATAATGAAAAACTGTTTTTT.

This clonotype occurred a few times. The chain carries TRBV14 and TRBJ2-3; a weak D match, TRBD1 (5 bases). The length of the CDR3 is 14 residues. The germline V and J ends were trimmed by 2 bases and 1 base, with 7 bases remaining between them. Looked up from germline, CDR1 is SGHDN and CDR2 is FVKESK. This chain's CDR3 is CASSQYRRTDTQYF. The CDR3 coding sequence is TGTGCCAGCAGCCAATACAGGCGCACAGATACGCAGTATTTT.

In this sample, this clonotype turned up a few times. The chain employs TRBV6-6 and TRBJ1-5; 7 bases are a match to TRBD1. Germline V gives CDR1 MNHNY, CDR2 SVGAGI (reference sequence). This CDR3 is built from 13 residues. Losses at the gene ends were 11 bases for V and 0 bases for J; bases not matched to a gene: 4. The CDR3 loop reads CAGGQNSNQPQHF. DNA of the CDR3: TGTGCCGGGGGACAGAATAGCAATCAGCCCCAGCATTTT.

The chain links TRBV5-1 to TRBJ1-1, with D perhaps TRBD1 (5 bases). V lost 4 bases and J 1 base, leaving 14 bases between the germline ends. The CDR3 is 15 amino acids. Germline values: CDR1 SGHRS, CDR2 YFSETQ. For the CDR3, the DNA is TGCGCCAGCAGCGGGAGGGACGGACCGAACACTGAAGCTTTCTTT. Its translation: CASSGRDGPNTEAFF.

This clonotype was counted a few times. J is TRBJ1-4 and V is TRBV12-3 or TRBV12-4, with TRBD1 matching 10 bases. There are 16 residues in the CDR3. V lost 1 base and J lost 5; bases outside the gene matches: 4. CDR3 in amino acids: CASSLETGGKNEKLFF. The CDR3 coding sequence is TGTGCCAGCAGTTTAGAGACAGGGGGCAAGAATGAAAAACTGTTTTTT.

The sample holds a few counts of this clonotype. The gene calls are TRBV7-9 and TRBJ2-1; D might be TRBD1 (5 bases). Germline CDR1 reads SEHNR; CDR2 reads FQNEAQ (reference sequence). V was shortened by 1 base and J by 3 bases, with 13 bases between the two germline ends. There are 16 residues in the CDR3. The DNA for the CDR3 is TGTGCCAGCAGCTTAGACGCAGGGTTGGACTACAATGAGCAGTTCTTC. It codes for CASSLDAGLDYNEQFF. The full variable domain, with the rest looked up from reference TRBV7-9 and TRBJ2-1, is DTGVSQNPRHKITKRGQNVTFRCDPISEHNRLYWYRQTLGQGPEFLTYFQNEAQLEKSRLLSDRFSAERPKGSFSTLEIQRTEQGDSAMYLCASSLDAGLDYNEQFFGPGTRLTVL.

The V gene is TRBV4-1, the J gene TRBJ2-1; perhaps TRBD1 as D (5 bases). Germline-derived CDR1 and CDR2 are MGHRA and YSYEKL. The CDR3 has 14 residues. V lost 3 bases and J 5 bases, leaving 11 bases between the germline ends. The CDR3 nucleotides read TGCGCCAGCAGCCACAGGGTGACGGACAATGAGCAGTTCTTC. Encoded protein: CASSHRVTDNEQFF.

CDR3 nucleotides: TGTGCCACCAGTGACCTAAGCGGGGGCCTCTACAATGAGCAGTTCTTC. Translated, it gives CATSDLSGGLYNEQFF. V usage is TRBV24-1 and J usage is TRBJ2-1; TRBD2 matches 8 bases. Germline CDR1 reads KGHDR; CDR2 reads SFDVKD. The CDR3 covers 16 residues. J lost 3 bases, V lost 4 bases, and 7 bases had no gene match.

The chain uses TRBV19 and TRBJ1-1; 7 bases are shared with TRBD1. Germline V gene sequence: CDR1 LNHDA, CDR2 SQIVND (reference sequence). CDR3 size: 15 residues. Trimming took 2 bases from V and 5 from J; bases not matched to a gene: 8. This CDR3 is CASSISGGTNTEAFF. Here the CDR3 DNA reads TGTGCCAGTAGTATATCAGGGGGGACAAATACTGAAGCTTTCTTT.

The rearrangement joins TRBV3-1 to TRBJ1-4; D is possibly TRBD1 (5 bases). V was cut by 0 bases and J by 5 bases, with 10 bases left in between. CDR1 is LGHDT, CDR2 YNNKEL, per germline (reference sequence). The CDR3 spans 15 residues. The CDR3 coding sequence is TGTGCCAGCAGCCAAGATCTGGGGGGGAATGAAAAACTGTTTTTT. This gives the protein CASSQDLGGNEKLFF.

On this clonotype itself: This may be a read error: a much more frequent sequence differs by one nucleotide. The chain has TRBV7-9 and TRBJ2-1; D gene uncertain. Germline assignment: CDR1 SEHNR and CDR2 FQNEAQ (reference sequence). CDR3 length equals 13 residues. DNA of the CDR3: TGTGCCAGCAGCTTAGGAGGAAACAATGAGAAGTTCTTC. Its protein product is CASSLGGNNEKFF.

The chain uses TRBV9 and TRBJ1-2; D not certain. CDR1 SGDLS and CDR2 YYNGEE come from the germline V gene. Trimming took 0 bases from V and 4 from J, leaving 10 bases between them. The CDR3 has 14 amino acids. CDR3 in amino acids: CASSVAWPGYGYTF. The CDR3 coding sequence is TGTGCCAGCAGCGTAGCTTGGCCGGGCTATGGCTACACCTTC.

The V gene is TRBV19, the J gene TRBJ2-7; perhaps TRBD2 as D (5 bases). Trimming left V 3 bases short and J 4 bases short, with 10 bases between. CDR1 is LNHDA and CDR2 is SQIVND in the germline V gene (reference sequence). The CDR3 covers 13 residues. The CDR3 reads CASSMEVWYEQYF. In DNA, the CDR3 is TGTGCCAGTAGTATGGAGGTATGGTACGAGCAGTACTTC. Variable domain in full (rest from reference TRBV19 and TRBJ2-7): DGGITQSPKYLFRKEGQNVTLSCEQNLNHDAMYWYRQDPGQGLRLIYYSQIVNDFQKGDIAEGYSVSREKKESFPLTVTSAQKNPTAFYLCASSMEVWYEQYFGPGTRLTVT.

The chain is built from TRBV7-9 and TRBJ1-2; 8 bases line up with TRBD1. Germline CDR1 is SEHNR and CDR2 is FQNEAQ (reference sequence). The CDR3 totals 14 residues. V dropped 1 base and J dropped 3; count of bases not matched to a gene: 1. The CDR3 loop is CASSLVTGDYGYTF. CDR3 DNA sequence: TGTGCCAGCAGCTTAGTGACAGGGGACTATGGCTACACCTTC. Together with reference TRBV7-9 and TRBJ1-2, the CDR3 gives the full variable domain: DTGVSQNPRHKITKRGQNVTFRCDPISEHNRLYWYRQTLGQGPEFLTYFQNEAQLEKSRLLSDRFSAERPKGSFSTLEIQRTEQGDSAMYLCASSLVTGDYGYTFGSGTRLTVV.

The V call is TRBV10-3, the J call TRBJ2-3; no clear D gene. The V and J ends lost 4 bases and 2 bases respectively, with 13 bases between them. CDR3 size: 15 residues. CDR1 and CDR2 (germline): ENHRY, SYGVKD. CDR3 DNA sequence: TGTGCCATCAGTGTTTCATGGGCGCCCACAGATACGCAGTATTTT. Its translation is CAISVSWAPTDTQYF.

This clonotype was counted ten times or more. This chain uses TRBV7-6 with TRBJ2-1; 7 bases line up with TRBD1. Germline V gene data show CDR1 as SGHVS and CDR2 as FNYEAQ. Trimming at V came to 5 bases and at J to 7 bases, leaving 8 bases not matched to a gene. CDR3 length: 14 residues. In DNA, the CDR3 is TGTGCCAGCAGCGATCCGACAGGGCTGAATGAGCAGTTCTTC. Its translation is CASSDPTGLNEQFF.

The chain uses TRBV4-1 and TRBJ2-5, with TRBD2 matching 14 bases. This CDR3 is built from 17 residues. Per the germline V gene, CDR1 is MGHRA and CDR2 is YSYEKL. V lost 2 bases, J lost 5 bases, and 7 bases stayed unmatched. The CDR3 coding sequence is TGCGCCAGCAGCCAAACGACTAGCGGGGGGGCTAGGGAGACCCAGTACTTC. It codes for CASSQTTSGGARETQYF.

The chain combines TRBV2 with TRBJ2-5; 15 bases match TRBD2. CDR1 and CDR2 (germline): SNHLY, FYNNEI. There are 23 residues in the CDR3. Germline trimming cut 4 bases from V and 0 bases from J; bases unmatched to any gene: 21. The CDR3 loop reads CASSAASDLELGTSGGYQETQYF. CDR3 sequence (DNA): TGTGCCAGCAGTGCGGCTAGCGACCTCGAGTTAGGGACTAGCGGGGGGTACCAAGAGACCCAGTACTTC.

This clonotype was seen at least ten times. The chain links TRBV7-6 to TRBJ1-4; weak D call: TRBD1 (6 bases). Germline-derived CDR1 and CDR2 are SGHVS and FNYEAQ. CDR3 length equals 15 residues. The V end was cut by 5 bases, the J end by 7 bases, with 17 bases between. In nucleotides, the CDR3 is TGTGCCAGCAGCAACCGGGACACAGACGGTGAAAAACTGTTTTTT. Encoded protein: CASSNRDTDGEKLFF. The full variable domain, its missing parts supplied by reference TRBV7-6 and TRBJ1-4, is GAGVSQSPRYKVTKRGQDVALRCDPISGHVSLYWYRQALGQGPEFLTYFNYEAQQDKSGLPNDRFSAERPEGSISTLTIQRTEQRDSAMYRCASSNRDTDGEKLFFGSGTQLSVL.

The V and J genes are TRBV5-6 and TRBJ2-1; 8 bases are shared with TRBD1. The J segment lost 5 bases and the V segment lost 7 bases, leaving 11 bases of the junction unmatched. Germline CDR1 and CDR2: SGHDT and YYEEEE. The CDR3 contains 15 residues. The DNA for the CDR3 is TGTGCCAGCTCGTCCCCCGGGACAGGCAACAATGAGCAGTTCTTC. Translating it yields CASSSPGTGNNEQFF. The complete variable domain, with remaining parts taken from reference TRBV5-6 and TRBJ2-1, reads DAGVTQSPTHLIKTRGQQVTLRCSPKSGHDTVSWYQQALGQGPQFIFQYYEEEERQRGNFPDRFSGHQFPNYSSELNVNALLLGDSALYLCASSSPGTGNNEQFFGPGTRLTVL.

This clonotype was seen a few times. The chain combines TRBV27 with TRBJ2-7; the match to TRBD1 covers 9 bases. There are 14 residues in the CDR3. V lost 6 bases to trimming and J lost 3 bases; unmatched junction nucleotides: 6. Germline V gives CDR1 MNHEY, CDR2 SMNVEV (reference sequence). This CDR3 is CASSPTGGGYEQYF. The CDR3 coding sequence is TGTGCCAGCAGCCCGACAGGGGGGGGCTACGAGCAGTACTTC.

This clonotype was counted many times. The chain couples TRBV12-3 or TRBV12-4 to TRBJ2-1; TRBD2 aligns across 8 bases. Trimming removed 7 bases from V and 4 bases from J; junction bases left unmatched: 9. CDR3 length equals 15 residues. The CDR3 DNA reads TGTGCCAGCACCTCCGGGGGGGCCGTGTACAATGAGCAGTTCTTC. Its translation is CASTSGGAVYNEQFF.

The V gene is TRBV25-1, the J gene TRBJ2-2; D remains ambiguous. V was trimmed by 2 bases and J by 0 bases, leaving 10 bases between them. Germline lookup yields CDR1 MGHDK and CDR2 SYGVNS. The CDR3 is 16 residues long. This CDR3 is CASSEGRLTNTGELFF. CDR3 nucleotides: TGTGCCAGCAGTGAAGGGCGCCTTACGAACACCGGGGAGCTGTTTTTT.